This is a list of T cell receptor beta chains from one sample in a study of shared clonotypes between healthy human individuals. The assay was immunoSEQ multiplex PCR, and TCRdb's table has in-frame clones only and misses some. The repertoire holds 1 million to 1.3 million clones, with 75% to 85% as singletons. The sample consisted of memory CD4+ T cells from PBMCs. The receptors were gathered from a man aged 18 to 30 in good health. Some clones in this sample may be carry-over from other donors' samples. CDR3s include the opening cysteine and the closing phenylalanine or tryptophan. The order of the fields is CDR3 length, V gene, CDR3 protein.

>14|TRBV9
CARRLAGGWNEQFF
>15|TRBV9
CASSVEWETHNEQFF
>13|TRBV5-6
CASSLRISGPQHF
>16|TRBV5-6
CASSSPGTGASYEQYF
>15|TRBV10-3
CAITPGQGVSYEQYF
>13|TRBV10-3
CASHRDFGTEAFF
>13|TRBV27
CASSPDRFIEQYF
>16|TRBV7-2
CASSSRGGASTDTQYF
>14|TRBV28
CASTRLAVKYEQYF
>16|TRBV7-9
CASSSPGTGDPYEQYF
>16|TRBV4-1
CASSQEGLAVYNEQFF
>18|TRBV4-3
CASSQVGLLAGRTHEQFF
>14|TRBV29-1
CSVEGAQVTDTQYF
>15|TRBV9
CASSVVGDSYNEQFF
>15|TRBV5-4
CASSQGGTSSYEQYF
>13|TRBV5-6
CASSLDLGYEQYF
>17|TRBV5-5
CASSLATSAGLNYGYTF
>14|TRBV10-3
CAISAGTGGYEQYF
>14|TRBV18
CASSAVSGGVQQYF
>15|TRBV18
CASSKGTGMYNEQFF
>15|TRBV28
CASTPSGLAAGELFF
>15|TRBV5-1
CASREGPNFNEKLFF
>15|TRBV7-2
CASALLPRSSYEQYF
>14|TRBV7-9
CASSLDSMNTEAFF
>13|TRBV6-5
CASRLLTDQPQHF
>15|TRBV2
CASSDWGKGNTEAFF
>12|TRBV28
CASSLETGAQYF
>16|TRBV7-2
CASSLETSGIYNEQFF
>15|TRBV19
CASSRKRDPVYEQYF
>13|TRBV27
CAIAGTPYNEQFF
>14|TRBV2
CASTRDNSNQPQHF
>16|TRBV7-9
CASSLGLGRITDTQYF
>15|TRBV6-5
CASRNRGTGDTEAFF
>15|TRBV7-9
CASSQKWQMAGELFF
>12|TRBV30
CAGGQGHYGYTF
>15|TRBV5-1
CASSSTGSGGGELFF
>13|TRBV30
CAWRTSGTYEQYF
>14|TRBV18
CASSPLSAGTEAFF
>15|TRBV2
CASRGLGSPGMLQFF
>14|TRBV2
CASRGDREHQPQHF
>15|TRBV27
CASSFSGAGTGELFF
>13|TRBV28
CASSQGAVYEQYF
>15|TRBV5-1
CASSPGLASQETQYF
>12|TRBV7-9
CASSLMTDTQYF
>18|TRBV6-1
CASSQGQGATYSNQPQHF
>14|TRBV30
CAWSTGTINQPQHF
>14|TRBV13
CASSRVRDVNEQFF
>15|TRBV4-2
CASSQEGTVTYEQYF
>15|TRBV7-2
CASSLGQIMNTEAFF
>13|TRBV5-1
CASSLVVNEKLFF
>12|TRBV28
CASTTSIYEQFF
>10|TRBV7-9
CASSSAEAFF
>16|TRBV21-1
CASTPGQGTKQETQYF